Listed below are T cell receptor beta chains from one sample, sequenced in a study of blood T cell repertoires in COVID-19. The assay was immunoSEQ multiplex PCR, and TCRdb's table has in-frame clones only and misses some. Counted here are under 200,000 clones, roughly 86% occurring once; the ten biggest clones make up approximately 1.5%. The sample taken for sequencing was peripheral blood. Receptors were obtained from a man aged 18 to 29 with active or convalescent COVID-19. CDR3s include the opening cysteine and the closing phenylalanine or tryptophan. A D gene is named only where the DNA matches it firmly. Clone size is given for some rows only: seen once, a few or many times, or a class if the clone is expanded.

V	D	size	J	CDR3	DNA
TRBV14	-	-	TRBJ2-5	CASSPSFPETQYF	TGTGCCAGCAGCCCCTCCTTTCCAGAGACCCAGTACTTC
TRBV7-9	-	-	TRBJ2-2	CASSLNTGELFF	TGTGCCAGCAGCTTAAATACTGGGGAGCTGTTTTTT
TRBV7-7	-	-	TRBJ2-6	CASSPQGHLNVLTF	TGTGCTAGCAGCCCACAGGGCCACCTCAACGTCCTGACTTTC
TRBV3-1/TRBV3-2	TRBD1	-	TRBJ2-7	CASSQDIPRGPIHEQYF	TGTGCCAGCAGCCAAGATATCCCCAGGGGGCCGATCCACGAGCAGTACTTC
TRBV28	TRBD2	-	TRBJ2-5	CASSSLAGGYQETQYF	TGTGCCAGCAGTTCCCTAGCGGGGGGATACCAAGAGACCCAGTACTTC
TRBV29-1	-	-	TRBJ1-2	CSVEIRHNYGYTF	TGCAGCGTTGAGATCAGACATAACTATGGCTACACCTTC
TRBV20-1	-	few	TRBJ1-5	CSASTGGQGSQPQHF	TGCAGTGCTAGTACTGGTGGGCAGGGAAGTCAGCCCCAGCATTTT
TRBV5-1	-	-	TRBJ1-2	CASSLAQGGYGYTF	TGCGCCAGCAGCTTGGCCCAGGGCGGCTATGGCTACACCTTC
TRBV12-3/TRBV12-4	-	-	TRBJ1-2	CASSLIGYGYTF	TGTGCCAGCAGTTTGATCGGGTATGGCTACACCTTC
TRBV10-2	TRBD2	-	TRBJ2-3	CASSLAGGTDTQYF	TGCGCCAGCAGTCTAGCGGGGGGCACAGATACGCAGTATTTT
TRBV30	-	-	TRBJ2-3	CAWSRGSSTDTQYF	TGTGCCTGGAGTAGGGGATCTAGCACAGATACGCAGTATTTT
TRBV30	-	-	TRBJ2-7	CAWSVFFRTARSPVHEQYF	TGTGCCTGGAGTGTATTTTTTCGGACAGCCCGCTCCCCGGTCCACGAGCAGTACTTC
TRBV5-1	TRBD2	-	TRBJ2-1	CASSPTSGRVAYNEQFF	TGCGCCAGCAGCCCGACTAGCGGGAGGGTCGCCTACAATGAGCAGTTCTTC
TRBV19	TRBD1	few	TRBJ2-7	CASSDRDRGNEQYF	TGTGCCAGTAGTGACCGGGACAGGGGAAACGAGCAGTACTTC
TRBV2	TRBD1	once	TRBJ1-3	CASSERSIVTGEGQSTIYF	TGTGCCAGCAGTGAACGGTCTATTGTAACAGGGGAAGGACAATCTACCATATATTTT
TRBV7-9	TRBD1	-	TRBJ1-4	CASSLIGQGAEKLFF	TGTGCCAGCAGCTTAATCGGACAGGGGGCTGAAAAACTGTTTTTT
TRBV7-2	-	few	TRBJ2-7	CASSFTAYEQYF	TGTGCCAGCAGCTTCACAGCCTACGAGCAGTACTTC
TRBV14	-	-	TRBJ1-2	CAILDWYGYTF	TGTGCCATCTTGGACTGGTATGGCTACACCTTC
TRBV7-9	-	-	TRBJ2-5	CASSLVAGAQETQYF	TGTGCCAGCAGCTTAGTTGCGGGGGCCCAAGAGACCCAGTACTTC
TRBV6-1	-	-	TRBJ1-3	CASSETYREGNTIYF	TGTGCCAGCAGTGAGACTTACAGGGAAGGAAACACCATATATTTT
TRBV5-1	-	-	TRBJ1-5	CASSLETGQPQHF	TGCGCCAGCAGCTTGGAGACAGGCCAGCCCCAGCATTTT
TRBV5-1	-	-	TRBJ1-1	CASSLAGDGGTEAFF	TGCGCCAGCAGCTTGGCGGGGGATGGGGGCACTGAAGCTTTCTTT
TRBV30	TRBD1	-	TRBJ1-1	CAWSEGQGAYTEAFF	TGTGCCTGGAGTGAGGGGCAGGGGGCTTACACTGAAGCTTTCTTT
TRBV10-3	-	-	TRBJ2-3	CAISESLVQDTQYF	TGTGCCATCAGTGAATCACTAGTTCAGGATACGCAGTATTTT
TRBV3-1/TRBV3-2	-	-	TRBJ1-2	CASSQGRVTDGYTF	TGTGCCAGCAGCCAGGGGCGCGTAACCGACGGCTACACCTTC
TRBV2	-	-	TRBJ2-3	CASSGEPDTQYF	TGTGCCAGCAGCGGAGAACCAGATACGCAGTATTTT
TRBV7-3	TRBD2	-	TRBJ2-1	CASSSVAGAYNEQFF	TGTGCCAGCAGCTCGGTAGCGGGAGCCTACAATGAGCAGTTCTTC
TRBV10-3	TRBD2	-	TRBJ2-7	CAIQGTSGGPYEQYF	TGTGCCATTCAAGGGACTAGCGGGGGCCCCTACGAGCAGTACTTC
TRBV19	-	-	TRBJ2-7	CASSGSQGPSSYEQYF	TGTGCCAGTAGCGGCTCACAGGGTCCCTCCTCCTACGAGCAGTACTTC
TRBV7-2	-	-	TRBJ1-1	CASSPQGIGGNTEAFF	TGTGCCAGCAGCCCCCAGGGTATAGGGGGGAACACTGAAGCTTTCTTT
TRBV6-5	-	-	TRBJ1-1	CASSPGQENTEAFF	TGTGCCAGCAGCCCGGGACAAGAGAACACTGAAGCTTTCTTT
TRBV12-2	-	once	TRBJ1-1	CASRSRQGEDTEAFF	TGTGCAAGTCGCTCTAGACAGGGGGAGGACACTGAAGCTTTCTTT
TRBV19	-	-	TRBJ2-3	CASSLGKGMDTQYF	TGTGCCAGTAGTCTTGGTAAGGGGATGGATACGCAGTATTTT
TRBV19	TRBD1	-	TRBJ1-2	CASSYQEGAYGYTF	TGTGCCAGTAGTTACCAAGAGGGGGCCTATGGCTACACCTTC
TRBV7-9	-	-	TRBJ2-3	CASSAGAPEESTDTQYF	TGTGCCAGCAGCGCGGGGGCGCCGGAGGAAAGCACAGATACGCAGTATTTT
TRBV7-2	-	-	TRBJ1-2	CASSLDGAPYGYTF	TGTGCCAGCAGCTTAGATGGGGCGCCCTATGGCTACACCTTC
TRBV11-3	TRBD2	once	TRBJ2-1	CASSLTSGGGNEQFF	TGTGCCAGCAGCCTGACTAGCGGGGGTGGAAATGAGCAGTTCTTC
TRBV5-4	TRBD2	-	TRBJ2-3	CASSLSSGGTGNTQYF	TGTGCCAGCAGCTTGTCAAGCGGGGGGACTGGGAATACGCAGTATTTT